These 26 T cell receptor beta chains were sequenced from one sample in a study of shared clonotypes between healthy human individuals. The protocol was immunoSEQ multiplex PCR, while the TCRdb copy is restricted to in-frame clones and leaves out a portion. The data contain about 680,000 clones, less than 85% of them singletons. The sample was memory CD4+ T cells sorted from blood. The subset: CD45RA-negative fraction. The source is a woman in her 30s in good health.

The rearrangement joins TRBV28 to TRBJ1-1; D uncertain. The CDR3 is 14 amino acids. CDR1 and CDR2 (germline): MDHEN, SYDVKM. The V and J ends lost 3 bases and 0 bases respectively, with 8 bases between them. This chain's CDR3 is CASSLSGLNTEAFF. CDR3 nucleotides: TGTGCCAGCAGTTTGTCGGGATTGAACACTGAAGCTTTCTTT.

The sample holds many counts of this clone. J is TRBJ2-5 and V is TRBV2; 7 bases are shared with TRBD2. The V segment lost 3 bases and the J segment 9 bases; nucleotides outside the gene matches: 13. Germline values: CDR1 SNHLY, CDR2 FYNNEI. This CDR3 is 15 amino acids long. CDR3 DNA sequence: TGTGCCAGCAGTGAGTTGACTAGCCTCACCACACCCCAGTACTTC. This encodes CASSELTSLTTPQYF.

V is TRBV2 and J is TRBJ1-2, with 7 bases identical to TRBD1. Germline lookup yields CDR1 SNHLY and CDR2 FYNNEI. V lost 2 bases, J lost 7 bases, and 7 bases stayed unmatched. The CDR3 length is 14 residues. CDR3 nucleotides: TGTGCCAGCAGTGAACGACAGGGTTGGAGTGGCTACACCTTC. Translating gives CASSERQGWSGYTF.

In its sample, this clone was seen many times. The CDR3: CASSRKHGSPGSYEQYF. DNA of the CDR3: TGCGCCAGCAGCCGCAAGCATGGGAGTCCCGGCTCCTACGAGCAGTACTTC. The rearrangement uses TRBV4-1 and TRBJ2-7; tentatively, D is TRBD2 (5 bases). Trimming took off 4 bases at V and 0 bases at J, with 19 bases between the two ends. This CDR3 has 17 residues. The germline V gene encodes CDR1 MGHRA and CDR2 YSYEKL.

This clone was observed many times. This chain uses TRBV7-9 with TRBJ2-2; D may be TRBD2 (6 bases). This CDR3 is 14 amino acids long. V shed 5 bases and J shed 5 bases, with 12 bases lying between them. CDR1 and CDR2 (germline): SEHNR, FQNEAQ (reference sequence). This CDR3 is CASSDGSSTGELFF. The CDR3 region has the DNA TGTGCCAGCAGCGACGGGAGTTCGACCGGGGAGCTGTTTTTT.

This clone occurred a few times. V and J are TRBV5-4 and TRBJ2-5; no clear D gene. V was shortened by 2 bases and J by 1 base, with 6 bases between the two germline ends. There are 13 residues in the CDR3. Germline CDR1 reads SGHNT; CDR2 reads YYREEE (reference sequence). In nucleotides, the CDR3 is TGTGCCAGCAGCTTAGACACCCAAGAGACCCAGTACTTC. This sequence encodes CASSLDTQETQYF.

J is TRBJ1-2 and V is TRBV20-1; 7 bases line up with TRBD1. Germline trimming cut 6 bases from V and 7 bases from J; bases unmatched to any gene: 5. Per the germline V gene, CDR1 is DFQATT and CDR2 is SNEGSKA (reference sequence). The CDR3 totals 11 residues. CDR3 bases: TGCAGTGCAAGACAGGGTGGTGGCTACACCTTC. This codes for CSARQGGGYTF.

This chain links TRBV10-3 with TRBJ2-1; tentative D call: TRBD2 (5 bases). Deletions cut 3 bases from V and 0 bases from J, with 12 bases between. The germline V gene has CDR1 ENHRY and CDR2 SYGVKD. The CDR3 spans 16 residues. CDR3 loop: CAISDRTSSSYNEQFF. The CDR3 DNA sequence: TGTGCCATCAGTGATCGGACTTCCAGCTCCTACAATGAGCAGTTCTTC.

This chain connects TRBV6-6 to TRBJ1-3; D unresolved. This CDR3 is built from 15 residues. Looked up from germline, CDR1 is MNHNY and CDR2 is SVGAGI (reference sequence). The V end lost 2 bases, the J end lost 0 bases, and 8 bases lay between the germline ends. For the CDR3, the DNA is TGTGCCAGCAGTTACCAGGTCAGCTCTGGAAACACCATATATTTT. It yields the protein CASSYQVSSGNTIYF.

The rearrangement uses TRBV11-1 and TRBJ1-2; the D is unclear. The CDR3 extends over 13 amino acids. Germline V lookup: CDR1 SGHAT, CDR2 FQDESV (reference sequence). V was trimmed by 5 bases and J by 3 bases, leaving 10 bases between them. The CDR3 is CASSENRDYGYTF. The DNA for the CDR3 is TGTGCCAGCAGCGAAAACAGAGACTATGGCTACACCTTC.

This clone has only one observation. For the CDR3, the DNA is TGTGCCAGCAGTGGTACAATAGCGACCCAGTACTTC. This gives the protein CASSGTIATQYF. The V and J genes are TRBV2 and TRBJ2-5, with D unresolved. V gave up 4 bases and J gave up 7 bases, with 10 bases separating them. The germline CDR1 and CDR2 sequences are SNHLY and FYNNEI. This CDR3 spans 12 amino acids.

The chain combines TRBV7-9 with TRBJ2-1, with 8 bases lining up with TRBD2. V shed 0 bases, J shed 0 bases, and the junction held 10 bases outside the gene matches. Germline CDR1 is SEHNR and CDR2 is FQNEAQ (reference sequence). The CDR3 has 19 amino acids. The CDR3: CASSLAPSSREASYNEQFF. The DNA for the CDR3 is TGTGCCAGCAGCTTAGCCCCCTCCTCGCGGGAGGCCTCCTACAATGAGCAGTTCTTC.

This clone was recorded only once. The chain couples TRBV5-5 to TRBJ2-1; TRBD2 is a possible D gene (5 bases). Germline V CDR1 and CDR2: SGHKS, YYEKEE (reference sequence). The CDR3 contains 15 residues. V was cut by 0 bases and J by 0 bases, with 7 bases left in between. The CDR3, as DNA: TGTGCCAGCAGCTTGGGACTAAGCTCCTACAATGAGCAGTTCTTC. It codes for CASSLGLSSYNEQFF.

The chain links TRBV6-1 to TRBJ1-4, with TRBD1 matching over 7 bases. Germline V gene sequence: CDR1 MNHNS, CDR2 SASEGT. Trimming removed 8 bases from V and 4 bases from J; junction bases left unmatched: 4. This CDR3 has 13 residues. CDR3 coding DNA: TGTGCCAGCTGGACAGGCGTTAATGAAAAACTGTTTTTT. This gives the protein CASWTGVNEKLFF.

In nucleotides, the CDR3 is TGTGCCAGCAGTTCGACAGTCTACGAGCAGTACTTC. Amino acids: CASSSTVYEQYF. The V gene is TRBV7-9, the J gene TRBJ2-7, with D possibly matching TRBD1 (5 bases). V was shortened by 6 bases and J by 3 bases, with 9 bases between the two germline ends. The CDR3 spans 12 residues. In germline, CDR1 is SEHNR, CDR2 FQNEAQ (reference sequence).

The chain has TRBV5-1 and TRBJ2-3; D call uncertain. V lost 6 bases, J lost 2 bases, and 19 bases lay in between. CDR3 length: 16 amino acids. Germline values: CDR1 SGHRS, CDR2 YFSETQ. The CDR3, as DNA: TGCGCCAGCACCCTATCTGGAGTAGAATTCACAGATACGCAGTATTTT. Protein: CASTLSGVEFTDTQYF.

The V and J genes are TRBV25-1 and TRBJ1-2; 8 positions match TRBD1. CDR3 length: 13 residues. Germline CDR1 MGHDK, CDR2 SYGVNS. V shed 7 bases, J shed 6 bases, and the junction held 7 bases outside the gene matches. CDR3 DNA sequence: TGTGCCAGCACAGGGACAGGACTTCATGGCTACACCTTC. This encodes CASTGTGLHGYTF.

A few counts support this clone. The J gene is TRBJ2-5, the V gene TRBV7-8; D call uncertain. With 5 bases removed from V and 4 bases from J, the gap between germline ends came to 11 bases. This CDR3 is 13 amino acids long. Germline lookup yields CDR1 SGHVS and CDR2 FQNEAQ. The CDR3 region is CASSVKVPETQYF. CDR3 nucleotide sequence: TGTGCCAGCAGCGTAAAGGTCCCAGAGACCCAGTACTTC. Full variable domain (remainder filled in from reference TRBV7-8 and TRBJ2-5): GAGVSQSPRYKVAKRGQDVALRCDPISGHVSLFWYQQALGQGPEFLTYFQNEAQLDKSGLPSDRFFAERPEGSVSTLKIQRTQQEDSAVYLCASSVKVPETQYFGPGTRLLVL.

The chain links TRBV9 to TRBJ1-2; D not resolved. The CDR3 sequence is 12 residues long. Germline V gene lookup returns CDR1 SGDLS and CDR2 YYNGEE. V was clipped by 3 bases and J by 7 bases, with 10 bases between them. CDR3 amino acids: CASSEAGGGYTF. As DNA, the CDR3 is TGTGCCAGCAGCGAAGCCGGTGGTGGCTACACCTTC.

The gene calls are TRBV28 and TRBJ1-2; TRBD1 agrees at 10 bases. The CDR3 contains 12 residues. From germline, CDR1 is MDHEN and CDR2 SYDVKM. V shed 10 bases, J shed 4 bases, and the junction held 3 bases outside the gene matches. In DNA form, the CDR3 reads TGTGCCACGGGACAGGGGCTCTATGGCTACACCTTC. It translates to CATGQGLYGYTF.

About this clone: A much larger clone differs from this one at a single base, so this may be a read error. At the DNA level, this CDR3 is encoded by other sequences in the same sample as well. The chain couples TRBV6-1 to TRBJ1-5; 9 bases map to TRBD1. CDR3 length equals 14 residues. Germline V gene data show CDR1 as MNHNS and CDR2 as SASEGT. The junction had 0 bases not matched to a gene; V was cut back by 4 bases and J by 2 bases. CDR3 DNA: TGTGCCAGCAGTGGGACAGGGGGCAATCAGCCCCAGCATTTT. This translates into CASSGTGGNQPQHF.

The V and J genes are TRBV28 and TRBJ1-2; no reliable D call. Germline CDR1 and CDR2: MDHEN and SYDVKM. CDR3 length: 16 amino acids. Trimming pared 5 bases from V and 0 bases from J, leaving 16 bases between. CDR3 region: CASSPNDGKANYGYTF. DNA of the CDR3: TGTGCCAGCAGTCCAAATGATGGAAAAGCTAACTATGGCTACACCTTC.

This chain joins TRBV6-1 and TRBJ1-2; possibly TRBD1 for D (6 bases). Germline loops: CDR1 MNHNS, CDR2 SASEGT. The ends were cut back, 8 bases at V and 8 bases at J, with 24 bases in the middle. The CDR3 consists of 15 residues. CDR3 region: CASLKAGGAFQGYTF. The CDR3 nucleotides are TGTGCCAGCCTAAAGGCGGGGGGCGCCTTTCAGGGCTACACCTTC.

This chain links TRBV11-2 with TRBJ1-4; D is ambiguous. V was cut by 3 bases and J by 0 bases, with 5 bases left in between. The CDR3 is 14 residues long. Germline CDR1 is SGHAT and CDR2 is FQNNGV. The chain's CDR3 is CASSFRATNEKLFF. As DNA, the CDR3 is TGTGCCAGCAGCTTCCGAGCAACTAATGAAAAACTGTTTTTT.

The J gene is TRBJ2-1, the V gene TRBV11-1; TRBD1 might be the D (5 bases). The V gene lost 0 bases and the J gene lost 6 bases, with 15 bases spanning the gap. Germline V gene sequence: CDR1 SGHAT, CDR2 FQDESV (reference sequence). This CDR3 is built from 16 residues. This chain's CDR3 is CASSLATGQGANEQFF. CDR3 in DNA: TGTGCCAGCAGCTTAGCGACTGGGCAGGGTGCCAATGAGCAGTTCTTC.

The chain links TRBV19 to TRBJ2-7; D not resolved. Germline V lookup: CDR1 LNHDA, CDR2 SQIVND (reference sequence). Trimming took 3 bases from V and 3 from J, leaving 15 bases between them. This CDR3 is built from 15 residues. Here the CDR3 reads CASSIEQTGNYEQYF. The CDR3 nucleotides read TGTGCCAGTAGTATCGAGCAGACTGGCAACTACGAGCAGTACTTC.